This TCR beta chain derives from a study of long-term antiretroviral therapy in people with HIV. Sequencing relied on immunoSEQ assay v3.0, run at survey level. Only in-frame clones appear in the TCRdb table, and some are missing; sequencing was by immunoSEQ multiplex PCR. This sample has approximately 22,000 clones, with approximately 80% found just once. V was trimmed by 1 base and J by 4 bases, leaving 7 bases between them. The CDR3 covers 14 residues. Germline CDR1 and CDR2: MDHEN and SYDVKM. The sequence came from a woman aged 50 to 60 with HIV. The specimen was unsorted PBMCs, collected 1.9 years after starting antiretroviral therapy. The chain joins TRBV28 to TRBJ2-2; D not resolved. CDR3 amino acids: CASSLSSGTGELFF. The CDR3 nucleotides are TGTGCCAGCAGTTTATCGTCCGGCACCGGGGAGCTGTTTTTT.